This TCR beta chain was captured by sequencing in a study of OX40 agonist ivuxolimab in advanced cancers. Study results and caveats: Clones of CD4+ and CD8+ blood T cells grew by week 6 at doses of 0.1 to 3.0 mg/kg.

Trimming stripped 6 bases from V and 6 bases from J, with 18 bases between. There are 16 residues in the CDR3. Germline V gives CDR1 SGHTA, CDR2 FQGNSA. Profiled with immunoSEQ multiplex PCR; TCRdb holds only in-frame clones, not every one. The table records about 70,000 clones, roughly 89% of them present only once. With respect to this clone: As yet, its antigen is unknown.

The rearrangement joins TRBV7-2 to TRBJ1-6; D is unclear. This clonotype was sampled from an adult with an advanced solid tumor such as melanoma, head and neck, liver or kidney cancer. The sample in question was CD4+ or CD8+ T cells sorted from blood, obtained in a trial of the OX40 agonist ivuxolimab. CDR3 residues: CASSGHGVLINSPLHF. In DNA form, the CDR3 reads TGTGCCAGCAGTGGCCACGGAGTACTGATTAATTCACCCCTCCACTTT. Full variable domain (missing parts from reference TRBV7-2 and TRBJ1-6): GAGVSQSPSNKVTEKGKDVELRCDPISGHTALYWYRQSLGQGLEFLIYFQGNSAPDKSGLPSDRFSAERTGGSVSTLTIQRTQQEDSAVYLCASSGHGVLINSPLHFGNGTRLTVT.